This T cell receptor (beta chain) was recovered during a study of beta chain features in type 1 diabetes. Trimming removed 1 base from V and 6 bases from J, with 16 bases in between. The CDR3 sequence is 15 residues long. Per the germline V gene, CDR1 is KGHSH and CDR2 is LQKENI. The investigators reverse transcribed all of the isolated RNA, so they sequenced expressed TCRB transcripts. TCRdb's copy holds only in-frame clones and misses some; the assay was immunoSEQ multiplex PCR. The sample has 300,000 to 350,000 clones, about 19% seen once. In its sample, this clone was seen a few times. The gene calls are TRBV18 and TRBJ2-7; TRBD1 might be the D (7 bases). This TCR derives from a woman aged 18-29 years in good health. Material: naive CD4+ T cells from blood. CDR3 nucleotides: TGTGCCAGCTCACCACAAGGGACAGTGGAGGGCGAGCAGTACTTC. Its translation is CASSPQGTVEGEQYF.